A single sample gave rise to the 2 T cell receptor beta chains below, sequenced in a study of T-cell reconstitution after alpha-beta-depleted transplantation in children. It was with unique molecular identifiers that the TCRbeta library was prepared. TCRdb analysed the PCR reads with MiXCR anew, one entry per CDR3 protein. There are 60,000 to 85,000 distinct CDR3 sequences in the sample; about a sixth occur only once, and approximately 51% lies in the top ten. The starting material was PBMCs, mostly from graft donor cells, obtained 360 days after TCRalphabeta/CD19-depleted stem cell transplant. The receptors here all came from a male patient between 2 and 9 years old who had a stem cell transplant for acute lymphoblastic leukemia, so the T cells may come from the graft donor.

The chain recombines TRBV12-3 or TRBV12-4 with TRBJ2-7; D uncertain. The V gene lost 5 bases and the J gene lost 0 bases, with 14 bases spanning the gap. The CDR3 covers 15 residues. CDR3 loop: CASSPQAGISYEQYF. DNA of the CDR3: TGTGCCAGCAGTCCCCAGGCTGGAATCTCCTACGAGCAGTACTTC.

CDR3 sequence: CSAKPGLAGGDEQYF. In DNA, the CDR3 is TGCAGTGCTAAACCGGGACTAGCGGGAGGGGACGAGCAGTACTTC. The chain links TRBV20-1 to TRBJ2-7; 16 bases match TRBD2. Looked up from germline, CDR1 is DFQATT and CDR2 is SNEGSKA (reference sequence). With 4 bases clipped from V and 5 bases from J, the junction kept 5 bases outside the gene matches. The CDR3 consists of 15 residues.